Listed below are T cell receptor beta chains from one sample, sequenced in a study of control samples from healthy donors and cancer patients. Profiling relied on immunoSEQ multiplex PCR, and the TCRdb table lists in-frame clones only, not all of them. The data show about 250,000 clones, almost 85% seen once. Specimen: PBMCs. These receptors were obtained from a woman aged 60-70 years with lung cancer. Each CDR3 is given with its conserved first and last residue. Each record gives: D gene, V gene, clone size, J gene, CDR3 protein, CDR3 DNA. The D gene is left open where the match is weak. Clone size is given for some rows only: seen once, a few or many times, or a class if the clone is expanded.

NA	TRBV18	few	TRBJ2-1	CASSPSLGLGQFF	TGTGCCAGCTCACCTTCGTTAGGGTTAGGGCAGTTCTTC
TRBD2	TRBV19	many	TRBJ2-2	CASSIEGMGLAGDTGELFF	TGTGCCAGTAGTATAGAGGGAATGGGACTAGCGGGGGACACCGGGGAGCTGTTTTTT
TRBD1	TRBV27	NA	TRBJ2-7	CASSFRGRIYEQYF	TGTGCCAGCAGTTTCAGGGGGCGAATCTACGAGCAGTACTTC
NA	TRBV19	once	TRBJ1-1	CASSIDSVRGTEAFF	TGTGCCAGTAGTATCGATTCGGTTAGGGGCACTGAAGCTTTCTTT
TRBD1	TRBV12-3/TRBV12-4	NA	TRBJ1-2	CASNKQGIYGYTF	TGTGCCAGCAACAAACAGGGGATCTATGGCTACACCTTC
NA	TRBV4-1	NA	TRBJ2-4	CASSQDRRNIQYF	TGCGCCAGCAGCCAAGATAGACGGAACATTCAGTACTTC
NA	TRBV30	NA	TRBJ1-1	CAWSKQTNTEAFF	TGTGCCTGGAGCAAACAGACGAACACTGAAGCTTTCTTT
NA	TRBV5-6	NA	TRBJ2-7	CASSPRMGSSYEQYF	TGTGCCAGCAGCCCAAGGATGGGGTCCTCCTACGAGCAGTACTTC
TRBD1	TRBV11-2	NA	TRBJ1-6	CASSLDARDRNSPLHF	TGTGCCAGCAGCTTAGATGCCCGGGACAGAAATTCACCCCTCCACTTT
NA	TRBV7-9	NA	TRBJ1-2	CASSLERGDGYTF	TGTGCCAGCAGCTTAGAACGGGGGGATGGCTACACCTTC
TRBD1	TRBV7-8	NA	TRBJ2-7	CASSSDRGREQYF	TGTGCCAGCAGCTCAGACAGGGGGCGCGAGCAGTACTTC
NA	TRBV7-9	NA	TRBJ1-6	CASSLASDRNSPLHF	TGTGCCAGCAGCTTAGCCTCGGACCGGAATTCACCCCTCCACTTT
NA	TRBV25-1	NA	TRBJ1-2	CASSGQGNYGYTF	TGTGCCAGCAGTGGTCAGGGGAACTATGGCTACACCTTC
NA	TRBV5-1	NA	TRBJ2-5	CASTGEGAVGETQYF	TGCGCCAGCACGGGGGAGGGGGCAGTAGGAGAGACCCAGTACTTC
TRBD2	TRBV3-1/TRBV3-2	NA	TRBJ2-7	CASSQEGLAGTEQYF	TGTGCCAGCAGCCAAGAAGGACTAGCGGGAACCGAGCAGTACTTC
TRBD2	TRBV19	NA	TRBJ2-3	CASRRSGSGATDTQYF	TGTGCCAGTAGGAGGAGCGGGAGTGGGGCCACAGATACGCAGTATTTT
NA	TRBV5-4	NA	TRBJ2-3	CASSLGGTDTQYF	TGTGCCAGCAGCTTGGGGGGCACAGATACGCAGTATTTT
NA	TRBV5-1	few	TRBJ2-5	CASSLEGQETQYF	TGCGCCAGCAGCTTGGAAGGGCAAGAGACCCAGTACTTC
NA	TRBV11-2	NA	TRBJ2-3	CASSLAGPTGTQYF	TGTGCCAGCAGCTTAGCGGGCCCCACGGGTACGCAGTATTTT
NA	TRBV6-6	NA	TRBJ2-7	CASSNYYEQYF	TGTGCCAGCAGCAACTACTACGAGCAGTACTTC
NA	TRBV29-1	NA	TRBJ2-3	CSVDVGGRADTQYF	TGCAGCGTTGACGTCGGGGGGCGCGCAGATACGCAGTATTTT
TRBD2	TRBV30	NA	TRBJ2-1	CAWRGLAGLASHNEQFF	TGTGCCTGGAGGGGACTAGCGGGACTTGCCAGCCACAATGAGCAGTTCTTC
NA	TRBV5-1	NA	TRBJ2-3	CASSLGSRTDTQYF	TGCGCCAGCAGCTTGGGATCACGCACAGATACGCAGTATTTT
TRBD2	TRBV5-1	NA	TRBJ2-1	CASSLRGTSGRATNEQFF	TGCGCCAGCAGCTTGCGAGGGACTAGCGGGAGGGCAACAAATGAGCAGTTCTTC
TRBD1	TRBV7-9	NA	TRBJ1-3	CASSLADRNTIYF	TGTGCCAGCAGCTTAGCGGACAGGAACACCATATATTTT
TRBD1	TRBV5-1	once	TRBJ2-5	CASSRDSPQETQYF	TGCGCCAGCAGTCGGGACAGTCCCCAAGAGACCCAGTACTTC
NA	TRBV3-1/TRBV3-2	NA	TRBJ1-1	CASSQTPSVLNTEAFF	TGTGCCAGCAGCCAAACCCCGTCGGTTTTGAACACTGAAGCTTTCTTT
NA	TRBV5-1	NA	TRBJ2-2	CASSESDSSVGELFF	TGCGCCAGCAGCGAATCGGACAGTAGCGTCGGGGAGCTGTTTTTT
NA	TRBV18	NA	TRBJ2-5	CASSPPGIGFRETQYF	TGTGCCAGCTCACCACCGGGGATTGGGTTCAGAGAGACCCAGTACTTC
TRBD1	TRBV5-1	few	TRBJ1-1	CASSLTGGTEAFF	TGCGCCAGCAGCTTGACAGGGGGCACTGAAGCTTTCTTT
NA	TRBV7-2	NA	TRBJ1-5	CASSLGAREPQHF	TGTGCCAGCAGCTTAGGGGCGCGGGAGCCCCAGCATTTT
NA	TRBV5-6	NA	TRBJ2-7	CASSSGTDYEQYF	TGTGCCAGCAGCTCCGGGACTGACTACGAGCAGTACTTC
TRBD2	TRBV5-4	NA	TRBJ2-5	CASSFGGGQGETQYF	TGTGCCAGCAGCTTCGGCGGGGGGCAGGGAGAGACCCAGTACTTC
TRBD2	TRBV29-1	NA	TRBJ2-5	CSVEGEGRTGRETQYF	TGCAGCGTTGAAGGGGAGGGACGCACGGGTAGGGAGACCCAGTACTTC
NA	TRBV4-1	NA	TRBJ2-1	CASSQAGRGPAYNEQFF	TGCGCCAGCAGCCAAGCGGGGCGGGGGCCCGCCTACAATGAGCAGTTCTTC